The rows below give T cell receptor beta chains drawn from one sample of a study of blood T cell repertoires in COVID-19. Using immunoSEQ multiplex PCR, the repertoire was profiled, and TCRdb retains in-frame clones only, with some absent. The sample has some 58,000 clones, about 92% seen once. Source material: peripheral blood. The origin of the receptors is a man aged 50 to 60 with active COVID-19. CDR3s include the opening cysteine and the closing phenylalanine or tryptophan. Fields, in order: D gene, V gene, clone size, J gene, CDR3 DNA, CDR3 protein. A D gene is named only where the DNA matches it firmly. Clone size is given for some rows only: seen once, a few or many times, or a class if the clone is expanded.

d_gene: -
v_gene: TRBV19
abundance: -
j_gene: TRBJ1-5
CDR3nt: TGTGCCAGTCAGCGGACCCAGAATAGCAATCAGCCCCAGCATTTT
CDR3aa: CASQRTQNSNQPQHF

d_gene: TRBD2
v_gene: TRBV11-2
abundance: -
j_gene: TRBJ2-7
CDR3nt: TGTGCCAGCAGCTTAGGAACCACGCGGGGAGGGGACGAGCAGTACTTC
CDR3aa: CASSLGTTRGGDEQYF

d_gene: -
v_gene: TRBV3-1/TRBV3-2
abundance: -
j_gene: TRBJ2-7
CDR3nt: TGTGCCAGCAGCCAAGGGGGCGGGGAAGAGCAGTACTTC
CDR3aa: CASSQGGGEEQYF

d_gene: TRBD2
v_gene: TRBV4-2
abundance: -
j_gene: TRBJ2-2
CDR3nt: TGTGCCAGCAGCCCCACGATGCGGGAGGACACCGGGGAGCTGTTTTTT
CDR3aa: CASSPTMREDTGELFF

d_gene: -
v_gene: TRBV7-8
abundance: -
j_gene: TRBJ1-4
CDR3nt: TGTGCCAGCAGCTTAGTTGGGAGGACGCTAATTAGCGCAACTAATGAAAAACTGTTTTTT
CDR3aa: CASSLVGRTLISATNEKLFF

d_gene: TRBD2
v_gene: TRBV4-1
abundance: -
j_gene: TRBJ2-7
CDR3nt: TGCGCCAGCAGCCAACCGGGGACTACGACCTACGAGCAGTACTTC
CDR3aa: CASSQPGTTTYEQYF

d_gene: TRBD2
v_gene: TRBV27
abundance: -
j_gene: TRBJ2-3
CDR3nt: TGTGCCAGCAGTTTATTCGCGGGAGGGCAACATACGCAGTATTTT
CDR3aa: CASSLFAGGQHTQYF

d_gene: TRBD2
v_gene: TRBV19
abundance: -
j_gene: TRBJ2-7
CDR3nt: TGTGCCAGTAAGAAATCGGGACTAGCCGGGATAACCTACGAGCAGTACTTC
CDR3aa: CASKKSGLAGITYEQYF

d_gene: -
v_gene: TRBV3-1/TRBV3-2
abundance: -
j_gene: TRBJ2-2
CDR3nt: TGTGCCAGCAGCCAGAACCTAGCGTACAACACCGGGGAGCTGTTTTTT
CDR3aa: CASSQNLAYNTGELFF

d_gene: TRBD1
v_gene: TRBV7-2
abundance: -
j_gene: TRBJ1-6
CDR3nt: TGTGCCAGCAGACCGACAGGGTACAATTCACCCCTCCACTTT
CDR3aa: CASRPTGYNSPLHF

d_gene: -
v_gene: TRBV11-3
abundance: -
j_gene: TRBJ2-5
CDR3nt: TGTGCCAGCAGAGGGGCGGACCCGGACGAGACCCAGTACTTC
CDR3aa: CASRGADPDETQYF

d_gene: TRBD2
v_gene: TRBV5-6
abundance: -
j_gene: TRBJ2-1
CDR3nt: TGTGCCAGCAGCTTGGTTTTCTCTAGCGGGGAGCAGTTCTTC
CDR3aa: CASSLVFSSGEQFF

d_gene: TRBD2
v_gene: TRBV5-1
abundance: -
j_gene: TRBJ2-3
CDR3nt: TGCGCCAGCAGCTTGGCCTTGCGCGGGGGGTCAGATACGCAGTATTTT
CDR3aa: CASSLALRGGSDTQYF

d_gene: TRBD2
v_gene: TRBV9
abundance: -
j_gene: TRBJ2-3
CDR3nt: TGTGCCAGCAGCGTTAGACTAGCGGGAACAGATACGCAGTATTTT
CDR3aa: CASSVRLAGTDTQYF

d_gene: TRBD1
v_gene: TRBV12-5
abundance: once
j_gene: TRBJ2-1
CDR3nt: TGTGCTAGTGGTTCGCCCTCAGACTATACTAAACAGGGGGGCGATGAGCAGTTCTTC
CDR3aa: CASGSPSDYTKQGGDEQFF

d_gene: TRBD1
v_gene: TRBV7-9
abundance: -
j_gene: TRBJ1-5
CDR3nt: TGTGCCAGCAGCCTACAGGGGAGTGGGGATCAGCCCCAGCATTTT
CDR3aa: CASSLQGSGDQPQHF

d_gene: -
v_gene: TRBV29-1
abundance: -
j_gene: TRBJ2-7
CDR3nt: TGCAGCACCCAGACAGCCTACGAGCAGTACTTC
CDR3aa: CSTQTAYEQYF

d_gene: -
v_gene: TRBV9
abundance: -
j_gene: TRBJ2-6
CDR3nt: TGTGCCAGCAGCGTAGACAACAGGGTGGTTGGTACTGGGGCCAACGTCCTGACTTTC
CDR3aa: CASSVDNRVVGTGANVLTF

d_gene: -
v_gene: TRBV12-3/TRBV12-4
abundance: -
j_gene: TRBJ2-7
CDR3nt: TGTGCCAGCAGTTTAGTAGGAGGCTACGAGCAGTACTTC
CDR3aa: CASSLVGGYEQYF

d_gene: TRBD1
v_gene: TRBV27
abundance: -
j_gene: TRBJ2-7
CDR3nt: TGTGCCAGCAGAGACAGGGGCTCCTACGAGCAGTACTTC
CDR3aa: CASRDRGSYEQYF

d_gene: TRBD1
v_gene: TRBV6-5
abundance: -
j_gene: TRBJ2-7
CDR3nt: TGTGCCAGCGCCGCGGACAGGACCACCTACGAGCAGTACTTC
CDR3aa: CASAADRTTYEQYF

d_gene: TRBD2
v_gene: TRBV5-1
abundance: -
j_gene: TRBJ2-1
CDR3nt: TGCGCCAGCAGCTCAAGGGTAGCGGGGGGGTTACGGGAGCAGTTCTTC
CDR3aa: CASSSRVAGGLREQFF

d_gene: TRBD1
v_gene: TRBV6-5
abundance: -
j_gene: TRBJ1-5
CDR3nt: TGTGCCAGCAGTCAACAGGGGGCGCATCAGCCCCAGCATTTT
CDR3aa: CASSQQGAHQPQHF

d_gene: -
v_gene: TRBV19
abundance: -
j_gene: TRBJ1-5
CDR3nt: TGTGCCAGTAGTATTGCGGTCAGCAATCAGCCCCAGCATTTT
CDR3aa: CASSIAVSNQPQHF

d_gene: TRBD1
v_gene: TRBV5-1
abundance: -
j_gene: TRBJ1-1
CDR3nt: TGCGCCAGCAGCTCCCCCGGGTTGTCAGGACAGGGGGGTGCCACTGAAGCTTTCTTT
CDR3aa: CASSSPGLSGQGGATEAFF